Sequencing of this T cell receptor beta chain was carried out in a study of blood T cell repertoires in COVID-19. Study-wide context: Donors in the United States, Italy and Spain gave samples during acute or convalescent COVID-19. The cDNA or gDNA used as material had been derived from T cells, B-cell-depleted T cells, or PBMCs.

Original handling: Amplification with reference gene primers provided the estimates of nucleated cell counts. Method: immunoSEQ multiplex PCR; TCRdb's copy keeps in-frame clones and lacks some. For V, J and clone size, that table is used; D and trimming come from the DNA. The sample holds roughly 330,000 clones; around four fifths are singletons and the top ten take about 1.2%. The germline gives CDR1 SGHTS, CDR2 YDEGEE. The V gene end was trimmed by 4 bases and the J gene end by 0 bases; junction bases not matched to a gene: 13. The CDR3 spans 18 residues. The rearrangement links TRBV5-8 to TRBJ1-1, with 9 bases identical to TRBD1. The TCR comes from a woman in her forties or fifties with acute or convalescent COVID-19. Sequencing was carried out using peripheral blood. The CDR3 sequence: CASSLIRGQGRVNTEAFF. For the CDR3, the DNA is TGTGCCAGCAGCCTAATCCGGGGACAGGGAAGGGTGAACACTGAAGCTTTCTTT.